This TCR beta chain is from a study of shared clonotypes between healthy human individuals (dated by TCRdb to the early 2020s). The study in broad terms: The cohort comprised two women and three men aged 18 to 49 years. Per donor, leukapheresis produced somewhere between about 0.8 and 9 billion PBMCs. To estimate repertoire size and how much clonotypes are shared between individuals, the study performed deep sequencing of blood TCR repertoires from 4 to 6 healthy adults. Different laboratories and diverse techniques were used to prepare libraries and sequence TCR repertoires, to increase sequencing depth and limit assay-specific biases. For each donor, three plates each were used for CD4 naive and CD4 memory, two plates were used for CD8 naive, and one plate was used for CD8 memory. The research as a whole found: Pairwise subsampling indicated that sequencing depth was expected to affect the degree of clonotype sharing among donors. Incomplete sequencing was indicated by rarefaction of sorted-subset datasets, despite the large sequencing depth. Clonotypes shared by all four sorted-subset donors showed higher generation probabilities than non-shared clonotypes. Because the study included a small number of donors, the genetic and exposure-history diversity represented was limited. Sampling was limited to blood, and TCR repertoires in tissue likely differ from TCR repertoires in blood. Across a few donors, about 5.2% of naive CD4, over 3% of naive CD8, about 2% of memory CD4, and 0.3% to 0.45% of memory CD8 clonotypes were shared. Naive subsets generally had larger estimated clonotype richness than memory subsets.

TCR CDR3 regions were amplified from genomic DNA by multiplex PCR using the deep immunoSEQ assay. Extracted genomic DNA from each cell subset was spread evenly across all wells of several immunoSEQ 96-well plates, with each plate serving as a replicate. For sorted subsets, each replicate PCR was loaded with around 200 ng genomic DNA, equivalent to approximately 33,000 T cell genomes. The purified libraries were quantified using a Qubit 3.0 fluorometer, sized with a Bioanalyzer 2100, and then quantified again using the KAPA Library Quantification kit. A separate single-read 150-cycle Illumina NextSeq 550 flow cell was used to sequence each immunoSEQ 96-well plate. Regarding the original processing steps: The immunoSEQ output contained only junctional sequences without quality scores, so filtering could not match that applied to full-length reads. To assign V/J genes and CDR3, sequences were annotated using PyIR, a Python wrapper for IgBLAST v1.9, with IMGT germline references. Any read was removed if the V/J assignment was weak (E-value above 1e-6), the CDR3 was missing, or the read contained stop codons, out-of-frame junctions, or ambiguous translated residues. V3J clonotypes were defined by identical inferred V gene, J gene, and CDR3 amino acid sequence. Percentage overlap between repertoires was calculated by dividing the number of shared unique clonotypes by the size of the smaller repertoire. Repertoire richness was assessed with RTK rarefaction, the Chao1 estimator, and Recon v2.1 estimates of unobserved clonotypes. Generation probabilities for all TCRbeta clonotypes obtained by the gDNA method from a handful of donors were computed using OLGA. TCRdb carries this immuneACCESS record with in-frame sequences only. Its versions omit some clonotypes, under half of them owing to an unresolved V gene in the studies checked, with the rest unexplained. That table furnishes V, J and clone size, whereas the DNA furnished D and trimming. The sample profile shows hundreds of thousands of clones; about 96% of them were found once. Of the sample, roughly 0.1% is held by the ten largest clones.

CD8 naive samples were obtained by positive selection for CCR7 among CD45RO-negative cells, yielding a CD45RA+CCR7+ population from which TemRA cells were excluded. Donors were healthy HIV-negative adults with no recently reported acute infections or vaccinations. All donors were Caucasian adults living in Nashville, Tennessee, USA. Blood was obtained by leukapheresis, after which PBMCs were separated by Ficoll-Histopaque density gradient centrifugation and cryopreserved in liquid nitrogen vapor phase. Purity and quantity of every magnetically sorted T cell population were checked by analytical flow cytometry. Each sorted fraction had its genomic DNA isolated and then quantified by UV absorbance on a Nanodrop 2000c. As for this clone: The antigen this receptor binds is unknown. No much larger clone is present one base from it, and per-base qualities are unavailable.

Spanning cysteine to phenylalanine, the CDR3 consists of 15 amino acids. Kept here is only the CDR3 DNA, which spans 45 bases and is read in frame from base 1. The germline V gene sets CDR1 to SGHDT and CDR2 to YYEEEE. At the junction V is shortened by 0 bases and J by 7 bases; bases outside the gene matches: 8. The clonotype originates from a woman in her 30s in good health. The chain couples TRBV5-6 to TRBJ2-7; 9 central bases correspond to TRBD1. The sequencing input was naive CD8+ T cells sorted from blood. Reading the label with the study, this specimen's cell subset or site is: CD45RA+CCR7+. In nucleotides, the sequence is TGTGCCAGCAGCTTGGCCGGGACAGGGTCCCGGGAGCAGTACTTC. It is translated as CASSLAGTGSREQYF. The CDR3, completed at both ends by the reference TRBV5-6 and TRBJ2-7 genes, gives the full variable domain DAGVTQSPTHLIKTRGQQVTLRCSPKSGHDTVSWYQQALGQGPQFIFQYYEEEERQRGNFPDRFSGHQFPNYSSELNVNALLLGDSALYLCASSLAGTGSREQYFGPGTRLTVT.